The present T cell receptor (beta chain) was sequenced within a study of blood T cell repertoires in COVID-19. Overall study context: The origin of the acute and convalescent COVID-19 samples was the United States, Italy and Spain. PBMCs, B-cell-depleted T cells, or T cells provided the cDNA or gDNA that made up the material.

In the original analysis: For nucleated cells, counts were estimated from reference gene primer amplification. Sequencing used immunoSEQ multiplex PCR; TCRdb keeps in-frame clones, though not all of them. V, J and clone size derive from that table, while D and trimming were established from the DNA sequence. Of some 99,000 clones in the sample, about 90% were seen once. The Seattle patients joined while their infection was active and were tracked longitudinally afterward. The ends lost 7 bases at V and 5 bases at J; junction bases unmatched: 6. Germline V gene sequence: CDR1 WSHSY, CDR2 SAAADI. This CDR3 spans 14 amino acids.

J is TRBJ2-5 and V is TRBV10-2, with 11 positions matching TRBD2. The specimen was peripheral blood. This receptor was taken from a human donor with COVID-19, enrolled during active disease. The donor label of this sample is uncertain. Here the CDR3 DNA reads TGCGCCAGCAAACTAGCGGGAGTGGGGGAGACCCAGTACTTC. This sequence encodes CASKLAGVGETQYF.